This T cell receptor (beta chain) derives from a study of chemoradiotherapy in HPV16-positive cancers. Study outcomes and limitations: HPV-responsive T-cell expansion during chemoradiotherapy was linked to improved recurrence-free survival in HPV16-positive patients.

Germline assignment: CDR1 SNHLY and CDR2 FYNNEI. Trimming took off 6 bases at V and 4 bases at J, with 18 bases between the two ends. CDR3 length equals 15 residues. A word on this clone: Its antigen is unknown.

Produced via immunoSEQ multiplex PCR; TCRdb's table is partial and in-frame only. The data hold some 25,000 clones, with roughly 94% observed a single time. Repeated repertoire sampling spanned the course of chemoradiotherapy. The chain combines TRBV2 with TRBJ2-5; the D call may be TRBD1 or TRBD2 (7 bases each). This material was collected from a patient who underwent chemoradiotherapy. This clonotype originated in a human donor with HPV-associated anogenital cancer. The CDR3 loop is CASSPQGGSGETQYF. CDR3 nucleotides: TGTGCCAGCAGCCCCCAGGGGGGGTCCGGAGAGACCCAGTACTTC.